This is a list of T cell receptor beta chains from one sample in a study of low-dose radiotherapy and immunotherapy resistance in tumors. TCRdb redid the calling of the reads with MiXCR, one entry per CDR3 protein. The sample has under 70,000 distinct CDR3 sequences, 23% seen once; the top ten hold approximately 6.7%. Material: PBMCs, obtained after low-dose radiotherapy plus immunotherapy. The receptors were sampled from a male donor with prostate cancer. CDR3s include the opening cysteine and the closing phenylalanine or tryptophan. D genes are given only for firm matches. Size is omitted from some rows. Given values are once, few, many or a class for expanded clones.

TRBJ2-1 | TRBV6-1 | TRBD2 | medium-sized | TGTGCCAGCAGTGAAGCCCGACTAGCGGGGGCCTACAATGAGCAGTTCTTC | CASSEARLAGAYNEQFF
TRBJ2-1 | TRBV3-1 | TRBD2 | - | TGTGCCAGCAGCCCAACTAGCGGGGGTTCCTACAATGAGCAGTTCTTC | CASSPTSGGSYNEQFF
TRBJ1-2 | TRBV15 | - | many | TGTGCCACCAGCAGAGATTCTGCAGGGGAGGGCTACACCTTC | CATSRDSAGEGYTF
TRBJ2-1 | TRBV5-4 | - | many | TGTGCCAGCAGCTCTGCACAGAACAATGAGCAGTTCTTC | CASSSAQNNEQFF
TRBJ1-2 | TRBV5-4 | TRBD1 | many | TGTGCCAGCAGCCTGGGACAGGGGGGTTACTATGGCTACACCTTC | CASSLGQGGYYGYTF
TRBJ2-7 | TRBV6-1 | TRBD2 | many | TGTGCCAGCATACCCGGGACTAGCGTAGGTCACTCCTACGAGCAGTACTTC | CASIPGTSVGHSYEQYF
TRBJ2-3 | TRBV30 | - | many | TGTGCCTGGAGTGGGCTGGATACGCAGTATTTT | CAWSGLDTQYF
TRBJ2-5 | TRBV3-1 | TRBD2 | many | TGTGCCAGCAGCCCCGGGACTAGCGGGAGATGGGGCCAAGAGACCCAGTACTTC | CASSPGTSGRWGQETQYF
TRBJ2-1 | TRBV27 | TRBD1 | many | TGTGCCAGCAGTTACACAGGGGCCCACAATGAGCAGTTCTTC | CASSYTGAHNEQFF
TRBJ2-1 | TRBV29-1 | - | - | TGCAGCGTTGACAGCCGCGTTGAGCAGTTCTTC | CSVDSRVEQFF
TRBJ2-7 | TRBV5-1 | - | many | TGCGCCAGCAGCTTCTTGGAGGGCTCCTACGAGCAGTACTTC | CASSFLEGSYEQYF
TRBJ1-2 | TRBV7-9 | - | - | TGTGCCAGCAGCCCTAGCCGGGGGAACGCCTATGGCTACACCTTC | CASSPSRGNAYGYTF
TRBJ2-7 | TRBV4-3 | - | many | TGCGCCAGCAGCCAGGGACCTAAAACTTCCTACGAGCAGTACTTC | CASSQGPKTSYEQYF
TRBJ2-6 | TRBV18 | TRBD1 | many | TGTGCCAGCTCACCACTGGACAGGGCCGAGTCTGGGGCCAACGTCCTGACTTTC | CASSPLDRAESGANVLTF
TRBJ2-5 | TRBV30 | - | many | TGTGCCTGGAGTCGGCAGCGGCAAGAGACCCAGTACTTC | CAWSRQRQETQYF
TRBJ2-6 | TRBV20-1 | - | many | TGCAGTGCTAGAGATCCAGGGGTCTCTTCTGGGGCCAACGTCCTGACTTTC | CSARDPGVSSGANVLTF
TRBJ1-2 | TRBV7-2 | TRBD1 | many | TGTGCCAGCAGCTCTGGGTTGGGGCAGGGGGAAAGATTTGGCTACACCTTC | CASSSGLGQGERFGYTF
TRBJ2-5 | TRBV10-3 | - | many | TGTGCCATCAGTGAGCAGGGACGGGTCGAGACCCAGTACTTC | CAISEQGRVETQYF
TRBJ1-2 | TRBV25-1 | TRBD1 | many | TGTGCCAGCAGTGGAGTCGGGAAGGGAGGGGGCGTCCCTTACTATGGCTACACCTTC | CASSGVGKGGGVPYYGYTF
TRBJ2-5 | TRBV24-1 | TRBD1 | many | TGTGCCACCAGTGGGACAGGGGGAGCGACCCAGTACTTC | CATSGTGGATQYF
TRBJ1-5 | TRBV5-1 | TRBD1 | - | TGCGCCAGCAGCCCGAACCCATCGCAGGGACAGCAGCCCCAGCATTTT | CASSPNPSQGQQPQHF
TRBJ2-7 | TRBV7-9 | - | many | TGTGCCAGCAGTCCACGCCCAGGACAGAATCACTCCTACGAGCAGTACTTC | CASSPRPGQNHSYEQYF
TRBJ1-5 | TRBV19 | - | many | TGTGCCAGTAGTATTGGAGCAGGGATGCAGCCCCAGCATTTT | CASSIGAGMQPQHF
TRBJ1-1 | TRBV6-5 | - | many | TGTGCCAGCAGCCGTAGGACATGGGGCGTAAGCGGGAACACTGAAGCTTTCTTT | CASSRRTWGVSGNTEAFF
TRBJ1-3 | TRBV28 | TRBD1 | - | TGTGCCAGCAGTTTGGACAGGGCGGCTGGAAACACCATATATTTT | CASSLDRAAGNTIYF
TRBJ2-6 | TRBV19 | TRBD2 | many | TGTGCCAGTACCCCCCCGGGGCGGGGGGCTGGTGGGGCCAACGTCCTGACTTTC | CASTPPGRGAGGANVLTF
TRBJ1-2 | TRBV7-9 | - | many | TGTGCCAGCAGCTTAGATTTCCAACTAATCTATGGCTACACCTTC | CASSLDFQLIYGYTF
TRBJ2-5 | TRBV11-2 | - | many | TGTGCCAGCAGCTTAAGGACCCCGGAGACCCAGTACTTC | CASSLRTPETQYF
TRBJ2-5 | TRBV3-1 | TRBD2 | many | TGTGCCAGCAGCCCGCCGGGACTAGCCGAGACCCAGTACTTC | CASSPPGLAETQYF
TRBJ2-1 | TRBV9 | - | - | TGTGCCAGCAGCGTAGGTCGGCACAGAGGCGATGAGCAGTTCTTC | CASSVGRHRGDEQFF
TRBJ1-5 | TRBV2 | TRBD1 | - | TGTGCCAGCAGTGACAGGGGGCTCGGTCAGCCCCAGCATTTT | CASSDRGLGQPQHF
TRBJ1-1 | TRBV18 | - | many | TGTGCCAGCTCACCACCTTCGCCACATCGGAACACTGAAGCTTTCTTT | CASSPPSPHRNTEAFF
TRBJ2-1 | TRBV4-1 | TRBD1 | many | TGCGCCAGCAGCGATCGGGACAGGGGAGGCTACAATGAGCAGTTCTTC | CASSDRDRGGYNEQFF
TRBJ2-3 | TRBV9 | TRBD1 | many | TGTGCCAGCAGCGTTCGGACAGGGGGCTTAATAGATACGCAGTATTTT | CASSVRTGGLIDTQYF
TRBJ2-2 | TRBV12-3/TRBV12-4 | TRBD1 | many | TGTGCCAGCAACCTAAGGACAGGAACCGGGGAGCTGTTTTTT | CASNLRTGTGELFF
TRBJ1-5 | TRBV29-1 | - | many | TGCAGCGCTGGTGAAAACTATCAGCCCCAGCATTTT | CSAGENYQPQHF
TRBJ2-7 | TRBV2 | TRBD2 | - | TGTGCCAGCAGTGTGGGTCGGGAGGCCTACGAGCAGTACTTC | CASSVGREAYEQYF
TRBJ1-1 | TRBV15 | TRBD1 | many | TGTGCCACCAGCTCACCCCCCGGGACAGGGACGATGAACACTGAAGCTTTCTTT | CATSSPPGTGTMNTEAFF
TRBJ2-1 | TRBV4-2 | TRBD2 | many | TGTGCCAGCAGCCAGCAAGTAGCGGGGGGCTCCTACAATGAGCAGTTCTTC | CASSQQVAGGSYNEQFF
TRBJ2-3 | TRBV7-3 | TRBD2 | many | TGTGCCAGCAGCATTAGCGGGAGGGCAGATACGCAGTATTTT | CASSISGRADTQYF
TRBJ2-1 | TRBV12-3/TRBV12-4 | - | many | TGTGCCAGCAGTTCCCGTGGGTCGAGCTCCTACAATGAGCAGTTCTTC | CASSSRGSSSYNEQFF
TRBJ2-5 | TRBV2 | - | - | TGTGCCAGCAGTATACGTCGGACCAACCAAGAGACCCAGTACTTC | CASSIRRTNQETQYF
TRBJ2-5 | TRBV20-1 | - | - | TGCAGTGCTAGGAACTCAGTATGGGAGACCCAGTACTTC | CSARNSVWETQYF
TRBJ2-3 | TRBV30 | TRBD2 | many | TGTGCCTGGAGGGTAGCGGGAGGTCCAGATACGCAGTATTTT | CAWRVAGGPDTQYF
TRBJ2-2 | TRBV5-3 | TRBD1 | - | TGTGCCAGCAGCTCACAGGGGGCAGTAGTAGCCGGGGAGCTGTTTTTT | CASSSQGAVVAGELFF
TRBJ2-2 | TRBV4-3 | - | many | TGCGCCAGCAGCCAAGTTACCCCCGGGGAGCTGTTTTTT | CASSQVTPGELFF
TRBJ2-5 | TRBV5-1 | - | many | TGCGCCAGCAGCTTGGTGCCAGGCGGCAGGGAGACCCAGTACTTC | CASSLVPGGRETQYF
TRBJ2-1 | TRBV20-1 | TRBD2 | many | TGCAGTGCTAGAATCAATGGGCGGGGGGGGCCCAGAGAGCAGTTCTTC | CSARINGRGGPREQFF
TRBJ2-3 | TRBV5-1 | - | many | TGCGCCAGCAGCTTAGGGATTGTCCCTTTAGATACGCAGTATTTT | CASSLGIVPLDTQYF
TRBJ2-2 | TRBV2 | - | - | TGTGCCAGCAAGGTCCGGGGGTACAGCACCGGGGAGCTGTTTTTT | CASKVRGYSTGELFF
TRBJ1-3 | TRBV28 | TRBD1 | many | TGTGCCAGCAGTGCCAACCGGGACAGAGGAAACACCATATATTTT | CASSANRDRGNTIYF
TRBJ1-1 | TRBV4-1 | - | few | TGCGCCAGCAGCTTTATGAACGCTGAAGCTTTCTTT | CASSFMNAEAFF
TRBJ2-2 | TRBV27 | - | many | TGTGCCAGCAGTTTATCTCTACGAACGGGCACCGGGGAGCTGTTTTTT | CASSLSLRTGTGELFF